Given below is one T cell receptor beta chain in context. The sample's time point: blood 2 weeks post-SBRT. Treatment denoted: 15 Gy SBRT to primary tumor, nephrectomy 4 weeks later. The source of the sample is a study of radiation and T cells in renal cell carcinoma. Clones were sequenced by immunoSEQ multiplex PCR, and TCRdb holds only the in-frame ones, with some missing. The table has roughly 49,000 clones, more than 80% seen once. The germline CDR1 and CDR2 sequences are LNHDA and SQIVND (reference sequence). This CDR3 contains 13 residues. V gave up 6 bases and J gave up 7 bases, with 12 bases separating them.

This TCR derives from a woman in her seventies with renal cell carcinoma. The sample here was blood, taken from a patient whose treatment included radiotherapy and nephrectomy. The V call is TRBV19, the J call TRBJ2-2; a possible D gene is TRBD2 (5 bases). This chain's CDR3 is CASRRTRGGELFF. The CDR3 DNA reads TGTGCCAGTAGACGAACTCGGGGCGGGGAGCTGTTTTTT.